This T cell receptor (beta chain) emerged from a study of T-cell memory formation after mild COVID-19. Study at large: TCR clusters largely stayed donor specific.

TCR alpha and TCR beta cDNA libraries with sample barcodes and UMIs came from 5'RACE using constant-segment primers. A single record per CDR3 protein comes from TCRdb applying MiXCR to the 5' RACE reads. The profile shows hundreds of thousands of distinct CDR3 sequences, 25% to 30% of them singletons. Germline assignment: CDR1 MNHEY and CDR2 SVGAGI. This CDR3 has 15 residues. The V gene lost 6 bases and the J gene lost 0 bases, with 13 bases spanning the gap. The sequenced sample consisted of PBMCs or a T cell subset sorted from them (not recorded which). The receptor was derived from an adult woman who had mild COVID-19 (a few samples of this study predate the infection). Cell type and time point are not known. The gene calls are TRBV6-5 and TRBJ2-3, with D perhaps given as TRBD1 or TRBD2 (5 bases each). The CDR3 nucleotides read TGTGCCAGCAGACTCGGGACCCCTAGCACAGATACGCAGTATTTT. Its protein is CASRLGTPSTDTQYF.